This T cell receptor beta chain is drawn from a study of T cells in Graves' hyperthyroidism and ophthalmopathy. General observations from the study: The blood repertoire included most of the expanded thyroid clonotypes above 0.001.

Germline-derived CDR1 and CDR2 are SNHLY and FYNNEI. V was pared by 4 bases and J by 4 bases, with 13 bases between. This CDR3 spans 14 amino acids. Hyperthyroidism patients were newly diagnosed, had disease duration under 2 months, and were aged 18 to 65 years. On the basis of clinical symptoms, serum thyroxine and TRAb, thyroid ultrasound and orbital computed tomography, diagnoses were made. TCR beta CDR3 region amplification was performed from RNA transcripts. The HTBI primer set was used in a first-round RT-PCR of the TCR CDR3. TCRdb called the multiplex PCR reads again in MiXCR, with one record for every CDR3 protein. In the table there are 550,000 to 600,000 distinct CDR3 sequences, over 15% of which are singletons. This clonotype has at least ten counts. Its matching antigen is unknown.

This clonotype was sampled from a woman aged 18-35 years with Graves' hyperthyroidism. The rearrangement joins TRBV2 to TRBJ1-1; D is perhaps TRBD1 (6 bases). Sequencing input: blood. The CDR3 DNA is TGTGCCAGCAGTGCGCAACAGGGTGGCACTGAAGCTTTCTTT. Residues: CASSAQQGGTEAFF.